The present T cell receptor beta chain was sequenced within a study of blood T cell repertoires in COVID-19. The wider study: The study drew acute and convalescent COVID-19 samples from the United States, Italy and Spain. T cells, B-cell-depleted T cells, or PBMCs provided the cDNA or gDNA that served as material.

Per the study methods: Researchers report that nucleated cell counts were estimated from reference gene primer amplification. The repertoire was sequenced with immunoSEQ multiplex PCR; TCRdb's copy has only in-frame clones and lacks some. For V, J and clone size, that table is used; D and trimming come from the DNA. This table has around 250,000 clones, around 88% appearing once. The CDR3 runs to 14 residues. The V gene's germline CDR1 is KGHSH and CDR2 LQKENI. The V gene end was trimmed by 6 bases and the J gene end by 4 bases; junction bases not matched to a gene: 8. This TCR came from a man aged 35-49 years with active or convalescent COVID-19. Sequenced input: peripheral blood. The chain links TRBV18 to TRBJ2-7, with 8 positions matching TRBD1. The CDR3 nucleotides read TGTGCCAGCTCTGCTGGGACAGGTTCTTACGAGCAGTACTTC. It yields the protein CASSAGTGSYEQYF.